This T cell receptor (beta chain) was observed in a study of cytomegalovirus exposure and HLA in healthy donors. About this clone itself: Its cognate antigen is unknown.

The PCR contained 60 Vbeta and 13 Jbeta primers. Profiling relied on immunoSEQ multiplex PCR, and the TCRdb table lists in-frame clones only, not all of them. Counted here are about 210,000 clones, about 81% occurring once; the ten biggest clones make up 4.5% to 7%. Nominally healthy donors provided the samples, though records likely missed some immune exposures. The CDR3 spans 14 residues. CDR1 and CDR2 (germline): SNHLY, FYNNEI. After removal of 5 bases from V and 3 bases from J, the junction contained 6 bases not matched to a gene. Study-level results: Accurate prediction of HLA-A and HLA-B alleles (for most subjects) was reportedly achieved from TCR beta sequences. Across HLA loci, a later analysis found differing TCR association rates, with DRB1 most and HLA-C fewest. It is likely that the observed cluster of highly shared sequence variants was a sequencing artifact.

J is TRBJ1-1 and V is TRBV2, with 7 bases matching TRBD1. The receptor comes from a man between 40 and 49 years old in good health and CMV-seropositive. The sample comprised PBMCs. The CDR3 here is CASSRDREDTEAFF. Here the CDR3 DNA reads TGTGCCAGCAGTCGGGACAGAGAGGACACTGAAGCTTTCTTT.